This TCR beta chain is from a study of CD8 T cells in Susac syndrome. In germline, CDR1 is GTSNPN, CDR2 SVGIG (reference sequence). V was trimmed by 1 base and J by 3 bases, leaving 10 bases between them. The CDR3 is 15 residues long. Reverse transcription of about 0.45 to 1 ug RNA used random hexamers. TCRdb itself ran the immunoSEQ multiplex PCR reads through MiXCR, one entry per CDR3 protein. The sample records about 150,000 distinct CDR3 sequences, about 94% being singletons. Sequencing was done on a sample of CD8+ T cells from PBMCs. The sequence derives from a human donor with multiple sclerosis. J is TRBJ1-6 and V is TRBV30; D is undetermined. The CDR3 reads CAWSGKVNYNSPLHF. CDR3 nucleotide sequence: TGTGCCTGGAGTGGGAAAGTTAACTATAATTCACCCCTCCACTTT.